This T cell receptor beta chain appears in the sequencing data of a study of breast tumors, draining lymph nodes, adjacent tissues. Points from the study as a whole: Luminal-like breast cancer showed significantly higher tumor–nontumor repertoire similarity than basal-like. That most tumor T cells come from lymph nodes remained unproven. Tumor repertoires ranked between lymph nodes and nontumor tissue in diversity, with V and J gene preferences.

The CDR3 is 13 amino acids. Trimming removed 5 bases at V and 0 bases at J, with 8 bases between. The V gene's germline CDR1 is KGHSH and CDR2 LQKENI. Details on this clonotype: Its antigen remains unidentified. This may be a read error, as it is one base from a much larger clone. The conserved closing phenylalanine or tryptophan is absent in this CDR3, likely reflecting a read error.

Samples came from axillary lymph nodes draining the breast cancer. Using its own MiXCR run on the multiplex PCR reads, TCRdb lists one record per CDR3 protein. The table includes some 120,000 distinct CDR3 sequences, just under 20% detected once. V usage is TRBV18 and J usage is TRBJ2-7; D may be TRBD1 (5 bases). The sample consisted of axillary lymph node tissue. This TCR came from a female donor with breast cancer. Some clones in this sample may be carry-over from other donors' samples. CDR3 DNA sequence: TGTGCCAGCTCAGTGACAGACTCCTACGAGCAGTACCTC. Residues: CASSVTDSYEQYL.